This paragraph covers one TCR beta chain sequence. Per the study methods: Amplification of reference gene primers was used by the study to estimate nucleated cell counts. The method was immunoSEQ multiplex PCR; TCRdb's version includes in-frame clones alone and lacks a portion of them. V, J and clone size were drawn from that table, and D and trimming were deduced from the DNA. This sample has 190,000 or so clones, with about 87% found just once. With 5 bases clipped from V and 4 bases from J, the junction kept 11 bases outside the gene matches. CDR3 length equals 17 residues. Germline CDR1 SEHNR, CDR2 FQNEAQ (reference sequence). These data belong to a study of blood T cell repertoires in COVID-19. Study context: The United States, Italy and Spain supplied acute and convalescent COVID-19 samples. From T cells, B-cell-depleted T cells, or PBMCs came the material, which was cDNA or gDNA.

The J gene is TRBJ1-4, the V gene TRBV7-9; 9 bases agree with TRBD1. The sample comprised peripheral blood. The origin of this receptor is a man aged 40-49 years with active or convalescent COVID-19. The CDR3 nucleotides read TGTGCCAGCAGCCTTGTGGCGGGGGACAGGGTTAATGAAAAACTGTTTTTT. It translates to CASSLVAGDRVNEKLFF.